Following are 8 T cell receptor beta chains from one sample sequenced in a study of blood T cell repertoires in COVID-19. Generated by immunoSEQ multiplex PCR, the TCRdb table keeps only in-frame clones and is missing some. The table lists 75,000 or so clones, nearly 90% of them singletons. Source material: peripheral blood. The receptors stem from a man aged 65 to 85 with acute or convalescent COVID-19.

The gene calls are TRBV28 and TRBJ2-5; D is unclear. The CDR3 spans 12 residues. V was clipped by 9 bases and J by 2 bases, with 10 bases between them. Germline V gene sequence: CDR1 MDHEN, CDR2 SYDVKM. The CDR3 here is CASQTPQETQYF. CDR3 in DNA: TGTGCCAGTCAGACACCGCAAGAGACCCAGTACTTC. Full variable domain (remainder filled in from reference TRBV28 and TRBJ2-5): DVKVTQSSRYLVKRTGEKVFLECVQDMDHENMFWYRQDPGLGLRLIYFSYDVKMKEKGDIPEGYSVSREKKERFSLILESASTNQTSMYLCASQTPQETQYFGPGTRLLVL.

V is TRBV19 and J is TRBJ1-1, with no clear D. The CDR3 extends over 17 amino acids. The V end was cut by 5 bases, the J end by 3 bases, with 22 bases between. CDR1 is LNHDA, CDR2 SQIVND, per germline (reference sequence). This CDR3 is CASSSGGGISVDTEAFF. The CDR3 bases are TGTGCCAGTAGTTCAGGAGGCGGGATCTCTGTGGACACTGAAGCTTTCTTT.

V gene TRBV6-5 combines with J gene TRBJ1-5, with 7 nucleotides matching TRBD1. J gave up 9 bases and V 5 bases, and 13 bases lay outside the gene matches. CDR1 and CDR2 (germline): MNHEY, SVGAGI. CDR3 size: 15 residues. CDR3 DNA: TGTGCCAGCAGTCGAACGACAGGGCCCAGCTCGCCCCAGCATTTT. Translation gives CASSRTTGPSSPQHF.

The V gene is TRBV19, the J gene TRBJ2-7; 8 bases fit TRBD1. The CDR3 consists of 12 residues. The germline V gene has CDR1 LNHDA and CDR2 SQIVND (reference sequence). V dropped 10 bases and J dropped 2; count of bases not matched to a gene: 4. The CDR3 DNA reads TGTGCCACCCAGGACAGGGCCTACGAGCAGTACTTC. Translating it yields CATQDRAYEQYF. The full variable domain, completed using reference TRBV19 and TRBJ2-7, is DGGITQSPKYLFRKEGQNVTLSCEQNLNHDAMYWYRQDPGQGLRLIYYSQIVNDFQKGDIAEGYSVSREKKESFPLTVTSAQKNPTAFYLCATQDRAYEQYFGPGTRLTVT.

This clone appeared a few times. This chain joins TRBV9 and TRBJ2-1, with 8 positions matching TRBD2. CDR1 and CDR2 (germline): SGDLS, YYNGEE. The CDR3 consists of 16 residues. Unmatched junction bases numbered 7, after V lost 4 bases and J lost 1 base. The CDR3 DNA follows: TGTGCCAGCAGCCCCCGGACTAGCTTATCCTACAATGAGCAGTTCTTC. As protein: CASSPRTSLSYNEQFF.

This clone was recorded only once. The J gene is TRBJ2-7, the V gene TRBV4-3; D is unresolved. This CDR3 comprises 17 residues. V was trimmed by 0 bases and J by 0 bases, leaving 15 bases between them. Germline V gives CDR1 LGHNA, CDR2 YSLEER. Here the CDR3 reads CASSQDFGRTFSYEQYF. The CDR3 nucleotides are TGCGCCAGCAGCCAAGATTTTGGGCGAACCTTCTCCTACGAGCAGTACTTC.

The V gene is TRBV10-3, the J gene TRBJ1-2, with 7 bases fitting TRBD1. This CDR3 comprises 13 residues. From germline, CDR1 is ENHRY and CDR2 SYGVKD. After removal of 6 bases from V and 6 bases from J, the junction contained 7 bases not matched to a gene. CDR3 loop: CAIRGDRQDGYTF. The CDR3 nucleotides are TGTGCCATCAGGGGGGACAGACAGGATGGCTACACCTTC.

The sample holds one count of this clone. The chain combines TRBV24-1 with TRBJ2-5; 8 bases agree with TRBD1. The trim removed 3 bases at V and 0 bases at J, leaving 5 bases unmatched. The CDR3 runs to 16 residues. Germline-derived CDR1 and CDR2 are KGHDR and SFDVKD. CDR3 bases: TGTGCCACCAGTGATATCAACAGGGGGAACCAAGAGACCCAGTACTTC. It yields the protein CATSDINRGNQETQYF.